A single TCR beta chain is shown here with its context. The target antigen is unknown. This entry belongs to a study of T cells in Graves' hyperthyroidism and ophthalmopathy. Notes on the study in general: Blood samples included most of the expanded thyroid clonotypes exceeding 0.001. A model of 13 V-J pairs discriminated ophthalmopathy from stable hyperthyroidism.

What was amplified from RNA transcripts were TCR beta CDR3 regions. The TCR CDR3 first-round RT-PCR relied on the HTBI primer set. TCRdb passed the multiplex PCR reads through MiXCR, listing each CDR3 protein once. The sample holds about 700,000 distinct CDR3 sequences; 45% are singletons and the top ten take less than 9.5%. Between the trimmed V and J ends, which lost 3 bases and 0 bases, there was a span of 12 bases. Germline CDR1 reads SGHVS; CDR2 reads FNYEAQ. This CDR3 contains 15 residues. Exclusion of a patient resulted from uncontrolled infection, other autoimmune disease, pregnancy or lactation.

The chain uses TRBV7-6 and TRBJ2-7; unclear D gene. Sequencing used peripheral blood or thyroid tissue (not recorded which). The clonotype comes from an adult man with Graves' disease, either hyperthyroidism or ophthalmopathy (not recorded which). CDR3 protein: CASSFDGSTSYEQYF. The CDR3 DNA is TGTGCCAGCAGCTTCGACGGATCGACCTCCTACGAGCAGTACTTC.